This entry concerns a single T cell receptor beta chain. This sample is part of a study of blood T cell repertoires in COVID-19. At the level of the study: Samples came from the United States, Italy and Spain, spanning acute and convalescent COVID-19.

Trimming removed 2 bases from V and 5 bases from J, with 14 bases in between. The CDR3 extends over 14 amino acids. The germline CDR1 and CDR2 sequences are SGHTS and YDEGEE. Participants reported their clinical history, and cohort assignment relied on those reports. Before being deemed recovered, Cohort 3 donors had two negative PCRs, clearance, or symptom resolution. Libraries were prepared by immunoSEQ multiplex PCR; TCRdb keeps only in-frame clonotypes and omits some of them. Of around 300,000 clones detected, roughly 86% appear once; the ten largest clones hold about 8.4%. The sequence came from a woman in her twenties or thirties who had recovered from COVID-19. Material for sequencing was PBMCs or T cells enriched from blood (not recorded which). The chain links TRBV5-8 to TRBJ2-7; weak D call: TRBD2 (5 bases). The CDR3 nucleotides read TGTGCCAGCAGCTTTATGGGAATCGGGGACGAGCAGTACTTC. The encoded protein is CASSFMGIGDEQYF.